This entry lists 30 T cell receptor beta chains sequenced from one sample in a study of cytomegalovirus exposure and HLA in healthy donors. It was with 60 Vbeta and 13 Jbeta primers that the PCR ran. Generated by immunoSEQ multiplex PCR, the TCRdb table keeps only in-frame clones and is missing some. The sample gives about 150,000 clones, about 76% of which show up once; 7.7% is in the top ten. Material for sequencing was PBMCs. The receptors were sampled from a man aged 25 to 40 in good health and CMV-seropositive.

The chain is built from TRBV13 and TRBJ1-1; D possibly corresponds to TRBD1 (6 bases). This CDR3 has 14 residues. Trimming cost V 4 bases and J 2 bases, with 11 bases left between them. Germline-derived CDR1 and CDR2 are PRHDT and FYEKMQ (reference sequence). The CDR3 region is CASSYRASNTEAFF. The CDR3 DNA reads TGTGCCAGCAGCTACAGGGCTTCAAACACTGAAGCTTTCTTT. The whole variable domain, filled in from reference TRBV13 and TRBJ1-1, reads AAGVIQSPRHLIKEKRETATLKCYPIPRHDTVYWYQQGPGQDPQFLISFYEKMQSDKGSIPDRFSAQQFSDYHSELNMSSLELGDSALYFCASSYRASNTEAFFGQGTRLTVV.

Only one count was recorded for this clone. This sequence joins TRBV5-4 and TRBJ2-3; 15 bases line up with TRBD2. V was clipped by 5 bases and J by 1 base; unmatched bases: 5. The CDR3 covers 17 residues. The germline gives CDR1 SGHNT, CDR2 YYREEE (reference sequence). The CDR3 reads CASSYGLAGGGTDTQYF. CDR3 in DNA: TGTGCCAGCAGTTATGGACTAGCGGGGGGGGGCACAGATACGCAGTATTTT.

The genes are TRBV9 and TRBJ2-1; TRBD2 matches 10 bases. CDR1 SGDLS and CDR2 YYNGEE come from the germline V gene. J gave up 2 bases and V 4 bases, and 6 bases lay outside the gene matches. CDR3 length: 16 amino acids. The CDR3 sequence is CASSLGAGGTYNEQFF. The CDR3 nucleotides read TGTGCCAGCAGCCTAGGAGCGGGGGGGACCTACAATGAGCAGTTCTTC.

The chain recombines TRBV4-2 with TRBJ1-1; 8 bases fit TRBD1. Germline-derived CDR1 and CDR2 are LGHNA and YNFKEQ. The CDR3 spans 15 residues. J gave up 3 bases and V 5 bases, and 8 bases lay outside the gene matches. As DNA, the CDR3 is TGTGCCAGCAGCACACGGACAGGGTGGGACACTGAAGCTTTCTTT. It yields the protein CASSTRTGWDTEAFF.

The V call is TRBV11-2, the J call TRBJ1-1, with TRBD1 identical over 8 bases. Germline loops: CDR1 SGHAT, CDR2 FQNNGV. This CDR3 has 19 amino acids. Trimming at V came to 0 bases and at J to 2 bases, leaving 14 bases not matched to a gene. The CDR3 DNA reads as TGTGCCAGCAGCTTAGAGAGGGCCAGGGGGCGGGGCGGAAACACTGAAGCTTTCTTT. It yields the protein CASSLERARGRGGNTEAFF.

The CDR3 sequence: CASSKGVPGDTQYF. The CDR3 nucleotides are TGTGCCAGCAGCAAGGGGGTTCCGGGAGATACGCAGTATTTT. J is TRBJ2-3 and V is TRBV5-4, with D perhaps matching TRBD1 (6 bases). CDR3 length: 14 amino acids. Trimming took 4 bases from V and 5 from J, leaving 14 bases between them. Germline CDR1 is SGHNT and CDR2 is YYREEE (reference sequence). The full variable domain, rest sourced from reference TRBV5-4 and TRBJ2-3, is ETGVTQSPTHLIKTRGQQVTLRCSSQSGHNTVSWYQQALGQGPQFIFQYYREEENGRGNFPPRFSGLQFPNYSSELNVNALELDDSALYLCASSKGVPGDTQYFGPGTRLTVL.

This rearrangement joins TRBV14 to TRBJ2-7, with D possibly matching TRBD1 (5 bases). CDR1 is SGHDN, CDR2 FVKESK, per germline. The CDR3 totals 16 residues. Trimming left V 0 bases short and J 3 bases short, with 15 bases between. CDR3 in amino acids: CASSQDWNRLNYEQYF. CDR3 DNA sequence: TGTGCCAGCAGCCAAGATTGGAACAGGTTAAACTACGAGCAGTACTTC.

The chain combines TRBV30 with TRBJ1-4, with 7 bases that match TRBD1. Germline CDR1 reads GTSNPN; CDR2 reads SVGIG (reference sequence). V shed 2 bases, J shed 7 bases, and the junction held 7 bases outside the gene matches. This CDR3 is built from 14 residues. The CDR3 protein is CAWSPGGLFEKLFF. CDR3 DNA: TGTGCCTGGAGTCCAGGGGGGTTATTTGAAAAACTGTTTTTT.

The chain combines TRBV28 with TRBJ2-3, with a tentative D call TRBD2 (5 bases). CDR3 length equals 13 residues. Deletions cut 2 bases from V and 4 bases from J, with 7 bases between. The germline V gene encodes CDR1 MDHEN and CDR2 SYDVKM. As DNA, the CDR3 is TGTGCCAGCAGTTTAACTAGAGCAGATACGCAGTATTTT. Translating gives CASSLTRADTQYF.

This clone was seen only once. The chain employs TRBV11-2 and TRBJ2-1, with a weak D call TRBD1 (6 bases). In germline, CDR1 is SGHAT, CDR2 FQNNGV. The CDR3 totals 14 residues. V shed 4 bases and J shed 7 bases, with 14 bases lying between them. DNA of the CDR3: TGTGCCAGCAGCTCGGGACGTAGGGGGAATGAGCAGTTCTTC. It translates to CASSSGRRGNEQFF.

This clone has a handful of counts. The rearrangement joins TRBV5-1 to TRBJ2-7; TRBD2 is a possible D gene (5 bases). V dropped 4 bases and J dropped 7 bases, with 18 bases sitting between them. The CDR3 runs to 14 residues. CDR1 and CDR2 from the germline V gene are SGHRS and YFSETQ. The CDR3 protein is CASSASGTPGEQYF. DNA for the CDR3: TGCGCCAGCAGCGCAAGCGGTACCCCGGGGGAGCAGTACTTC.

The chain links TRBV6-5 to TRBJ2-5; TRBD2 matches at 11 bases. The CDR3 has 15 residues. The V and J ends lost 6 bases and 2 bases, in that order; junction bases with no gene match: 5. Germline CDR1 and CDR2: MNHEY and SVGAGI. CDR3 bases: TGTGCCAGCAGCTTCGGGACTAGCGGTCAAGAGACCCAGTACTTC. It codes for CASSFGTSGQETQYF.

CDR3 in amino acids: CASSPPGTGNTGELFF. CDR3 DNA sequence: TGTGCCAGCAGCCCTCCAGGGACTGGGAACACCGGGGAGCTGTTTTTT. J is TRBJ2-2 and V is TRBV5-4; maybe TRBD2 (6 bases). Germline V gene lookup returns CDR1 SGHNT and CDR2 YYREEE (reference sequence). Deletions cut 4 bases from V and 1 base from J, with 14 bases between. The CDR3 has 16 residues.

The chain combines TRBV7-9 with TRBJ2-1; TRBD2 is a possible D gene (5 bases). Germline CDR1 is SEHNR and CDR2 is FQNEAQ (reference sequence). This CDR3 comprises 16 residues. Trimming cost V 5 bases and J 0 bases, with 14 bases left between them. CDR3 DNA: TGTGCCAGCAGCCCGTGGGAAGGGAGCTCCTACAATGAGCAGTTCTTC. Translated, it gives CASSPWEGSSYNEQFF.

This clone came up a few times. V gene TRBV5-1 combines with J gene TRBJ1-2; possible D gene TRBD1, 5 bases. The CDR3 length is 16 residues. Germline V CDR1 and CDR2: SGHRS, YFSETQ. The V end was cut by 2 bases, the J end by 5 bases, with 19 bases between. CDR3 protein: CASSLGYPGKGYGYTF. CDR3 sequence (DNA): TGCGCCAGCAGCTTAGGGTATCCAGGGAAAGGGTATGGCTACACCTTC.

In its sample, this clone was seen a few times. The chain uses TRBV5-4 and TRBJ2-3; TRBD2 matches 10 bases. V shed 6 bases, J shed 2 bases, and the junction held 6 bases outside the gene matches. Germline V CDR1 and CDR2: SGHNT, YYREEE (reference sequence). The CDR3 has 15 residues. The CDR3 nucleotides read TGTGCCAGCATTCGGAGCGGGGGGGCCACAGATACGCAGTATTTT. The encoded protein is CASIRSGGATDTQYF.

V and J are TRBV10-2 and TRBJ1-2, with TRBD1 matching 9 bases. Germline lookup yields CDR1 WSHSY and CDR2 SAAADI. The CDR3 has 16 amino acids. V trimming: 4 bases; J trimming: 8 bases; junction bases outside the gene matches: 14. In DNA form, the CDR3 reads TGCGCCAGCAGTGCCGACGGTGCGGGACAGGGTATGGGCTACACCTTC. This gives the protein CASSADGAGQGMGYTF.

The chain couples TRBV18 to TRBJ2-2; a possible D gene is TRBD1 (5 bases). Germline V gene sequence: CDR1 KGHSH, CDR2 LQKENI. This CDR3 has 16 residues. The germline V and J ends were trimmed by 2 bases and 2 bases, with 12 bases remaining between them. CDR3 region: CASSPLGRANTGELFF. Here the CDR3 DNA reads TGTGCCAGCTCACCATTGGGCAGGGCCAACACCGGGGAGCTGTTTTTT.

This chain uses TRBV7-9 with TRBJ2-2, with D perhaps TRBD1 (5 bases). V lost 3 bases and J 1 base, leaving 9 bases between the germline ends. The CDR3 has 15 residues. Per germline, CDR1 SEHNR and CDR2 FQNEAQ (reference sequence). The CDR3 spells CASSFGRENTGELFF. CDR3 coding DNA: TGTGCCAGCAGCTTTGGCAGGGAGAACACCGGGGAGCTGTTTTTT.

The chain has TRBV11-2 and TRBJ2-7; D ambiguous. Germline V gene lookup returns CDR1 SGHAT and CDR2 FQNNGV. The CDR3 runs 13 residues. Trimming took off 2 bases at V and 4 bases at J, with 9 bases between the two ends. The CDR3 DNA reads TGTGCCAGCAGCTTATTACGTGAGTACGAGCAGTACTTC. This translates into CASSLLREYEQYF.

This clone was observed a single time. The chain is built from TRBV2 and TRBJ2-1; D perhaps matches TRBD2 (5 bases). V lost 3 bases to trimming and J lost 4 bases, with 13 bases between them. From germline, CDR1 is SNHLY and CDR2 FYNNEI. The CDR3 extends over 15 amino acids. In DNA, the CDR3 is TGTGCCAGCAGTGATTGGGTCCAGCGGTACAATGAGCAGTTCTTC. Translation: CASSDWVQRYNEQFF.

The rearrangement uses TRBV16 and TRBJ1-1; D is unclear. Germline values: CDR1 KGHSY, CDR2 FQNENV. CDR3 length: 16 amino acids. V lost 3 bases and J 0 bases, leaving 14 bases between the germline ends. The CDR3 reads CASSQAFTRMNTEAFF. The CDR3 bases are TGTGCCAGCAGCCAGGCCTTCACACGTATGAACACTGAAGCTTTCTTT.

The chain links TRBV28 to TRBJ1-1, with a weak D call TRBD1 (5 bases). The ends were cut back, 5 bases at V and 6 bases at J, with 19 bases in the middle. The CDR3 has 15 residues. Germline CDR1 reads MDHEN; CDR2 reads SYDVKM. The CDR3 here is CASSPRTYSWAEAFF. In DNA form, the CDR3 reads TGTGCCAGCAGTCCAAGGACATATAGTTGGGCTGAAGCTTTCTTT.

This chain joins TRBV6-5 and TRBJ1-2, with 8 bases aligning to TRBD1. The CDR3 is made up of 16 amino acids. V shed 2 bases, J shed 11 bases, and the junction held 16 bases outside the gene matches. CDR1 is MNHEY and CDR2 is SVGAGI in the germline V gene. CDR3 DNA: TGTGCCAGCAGTTACGTTGGTGGCAGGGGGCGCCTAGATTACACCTTC. As protein: CASSYVGGRGRLDYTF.

This clone was seen a single time. The rearrangement joins TRBV27 to TRBJ2-3; 8 bases match TRBD2. The CDR3 has 15 amino acids. The V segment lost 8 bases and the J segment 9 bases; nucleotides outside the gene matches: 16. Germline-derived CDR1 and CDR2 are MNHEY and SMNVEV (reference sequence). The CDR3 sequence is CASRLGASGHPTQYF. The CDR3 region has the DNA TGTGCCAGCCGCCTCGGGGCTAGCGGGCACCCGACGCAGTATTTT.

The chain recombines TRBV18 with TRBJ2-2, with 8 bases matching TRBD1. CDR3 length equals 14 residues. The germline V gene has CDR1 KGHSH and CDR2 LQKENI. V lost 4 bases and J lost 4; bases outside the gene matches: 2. CDR3 region: CASSRDRLTGELFF. The CDR3 DNA follows: TGTGCCAGCTCACGGGACAGGCTCACCGGGGAGCTGTTTTTT.

This chain joins TRBV2 and TRBJ2-6; D gene unclear. V dropped 4 bases and J dropped 3 bases, with 10 bases sitting between them. CDR3 length equals 15 residues. Looked up from germline, CDR1 is SNHLY and CDR2 is FYNNEI. The CDR3 sequence: CASSGQASGANVLTF. Written as DNA, the CDR3 is TGTGCCAGCAGTGGGCAGGCCAGTGGGGCCAACGTCCTGACTTTC.

A word on this clone: Other DNA sequences from this sample encode an identical CDR3 as well. The chain carries TRBV7-6 and TRBJ2-7, with D possibly matching TRBD1 (6 bases). Looked up from germline, CDR1 is SGHVS and CDR2 is FNYEAQ. This CDR3 comprises 15 residues. Trimming cost V 4 bases and J 0 bases, with 13 bases left between them. CDR3 amino acids: CASSSGQGSSYEQYF. CDR3 bases: TGTGCCAGCAGCTCAGGGCAGGGGAGCTCCTACGAGCAGTACTTC.

The gene calls are TRBV14 and TRBJ2-2; 8 nucleotides agree with TRBD2. Germline V gives CDR1 SGHDN, CDR2 FVKESK. This CDR3 has 16 amino acids. The V and J ends lost 4 bases and 6 bases, in that order; junction bases with no gene match: 10. Here the CDR3 reads CASSRLSGDVAGELFF. CDR3 in DNA: TGTGCCAGCAGCCGCCTTAGCGGGGACGTAGCCGGGGAGCTGTTTTTT. The full variable domain, rest sourced from reference TRBV14 and TRBJ2-2, is EAGVTQFPSHSVIEKGQTVTLRCDPISGHDNLYWYRRVMGKEIKFLLHFVKESKQDESGMPNNRFLAERTGGTYSTLKVQPAELEDSGVYFCASSRLSGDVAGELFFGEGSRLTVL.

V gene TRBV5-1 combines with J gene TRBJ2-2; TRBD1 aligns across 7 bases. Germline trimming cut 3 bases from V and 4 bases from J; bases unmatched to any gene: 3. Germline assignment: CDR1 SGHRS and CDR2 YFSETQ. This CDR3 is 14 amino acids long. CDR3 protein: CASSSGQSTGELFF. CDR3 bases: TGCGCCAGCAGCTCGGGACAGTCCACCGGGGAGCTGTTTTTT.